This TCR beta chain comes out of a study of cytomegalovirus exposure and HLA in healthy donors. Findings and limits, study-wide: Several of the most significant clusters appeared, in a later analysis, to be linked to common viral pathogens.

PCR primers comprised 60 Vbeta and 13 Jbeta primers. Generated by immunoSEQ multiplex PCR, the TCRdb table keeps only in-frame clones and is missing some. Here the sample spans some 200,000 clones, around 89% being singletons. On this clone itself: Its specificity is not known.

Material: PBMCs. The receptor's source is a woman younger than 30 in good health and CMV-seronegative.

CDR3 loop: CASSRDLGFGNTIYF. CDR3 in DNA: TGCGCCAGCAGCCGCGACTTGGGTTTTGGAAACACCATATATTTT. The chain joins TRBV5-1 to TRBJ1-3; D is unclear. The CDR3 consists of 15 residues. The germline gives CDR1 SGHRS, CDR2 YFSETQ. The germline V and J ends were trimmed by 4 bases and 3 bases, with 14 bases remaining between them.